Listed here are 15 T cell receptor beta chains from one sample, sequenced in a study of T cell repertoires in cytomegalovirus infection. TCRdb reprocessed the reads with MiXCR, giving one entry per CDR3 protein. The table includes roughly 78,000 distinct CDR3 sequences, roughly 40% detected once. These receptors have no identified antigens. Sequenced material: CD8+ T cells from cultured PBMCs, taken from culture after CMV antigen stimulation. These receptors were taken from a human donor in good health (CMV status not recorded). Some clones in this sample may be carry-over from other donors' samples.

This clonotype was recorded a few times. The chain joins TRBV28 to TRBJ2-3; 9 nucleotides match TRBD2. This CDR3 contains 18 residues. CDR1 and CDR2 (germline): MDHEN, SYDVKM. V dropped 5 bases and J dropped 0; count of bases not matched to a gene: 12. CDR3 amino acids: CASSPTIQRGASTDTQYF. The CDR3 nucleotides read TGTGCCAGCAGTCCTACAATCCAGCGGGGGGCTAGCACAGATACGCAGTATTTT.

J is TRBJ2-7 and V is TRBV4-1, with D unresolved. V lost 1 base and J lost 5, with 3 bases in between. The CDR3 contains 11 residues. The germline gives CDR1 MGHRA, CDR2 YSYEKL. CDR3 protein: CASSQAHEQYF. The CDR3 DNA reads TGCGCCAGCAGCCAAGCCCACGAGCAGTACTTC.

CDR3 region: CASSGRETYEQYF. CDR3 coding DNA: TGTGCCAGCAGTGGCAGGGAAACCTACGAGCAGTACTTC. The genes are TRBV2 and TRBJ2-7, with TRBD1 as a possible D gene (5 bases). This CDR3 comprises 13 residues. V was clipped by 4 bases and J by 2 bases, with 9 bases between them. Per the germline V gene, CDR1 is SNHLY and CDR2 is FYNNEI.

The chain couples TRBV28 to TRBJ2-1; TRBD1 agrees at 7 bases. Per the germline V gene, CDR1 is MDHEN and CDR2 is SYDVKM. Germline trimming cut 6 bases from V and 2 bases from J; bases unmatched to any gene: 13. The CDR3 length is 17 residues. This CDR3 reads CASRSQGKGVPYNEQFF. The DNA for the CDR3 is TGTGCCAGCAGGTCACAGGGGAAGGGGGTCCCCTACAATGAGCAGTTCTTC.

This clonotype occurred a few times. V is TRBV4-1 and J is TRBJ1-1, with a weak D call TRBD1 (5 bases). V gave up 7 bases and J gave up 3 bases, with 12 bases separating them. The CDR3 has 13 amino acids. The germline V gene has CDR1 MGHRA and CDR2 YSYEKL. Here the CDR3 DNA reads TGCGCCAGCACCTTACCGGGGGACACTGAAGCTTTCTTT. This codes for CASTLPGDTEAFF.

The chain carries TRBV7-9 and TRBJ2-3; D may be TRBD1 or TRBD2 (5 bases each). Deletions cut 5 bases from V and 3 bases from J, with 21 bases between. There are 17 residues in the CDR3. The V gene's germline CDR1 is SEHNR and CDR2 FQNEAQ (reference sequence). The CDR3 loop is CASSPIKGPKETDTQYF. In DNA form, the CDR3 reads TGTGCCAGCAGCCCTATTAAGGGACCGAAAGAAACAGATACGCAGTATTTT.

This clonotype appeared a single time. The gene calls are TRBV11-2 and TRBJ2-7; 7 bases align to TRBD2. This CDR3 region has 15 residues. Germline CDR1 reads SGHAT; CDR2 reads FQNNGV. Trimming removed 7 bases from V and 3 bases from J; junction bases left unmatched: 12. The CDR3 DNA reads as TGTGCCAGCACCTACGGGGCTAGCGGTTACTACGAGCAGTACTTC. It specifies CASTYGASGYYEQYF. The whole variable domain, remainder taken from reference TRBV11-2 and TRBJ2-7, is EAGVAQSPRYKIIEKRQSVAFWCNPISGHATLYWYQQILGQGPKLLIQFQNNGVVDDSQLPKDRFSAERLKGVDSTLKIQPAKLEDSAVYLCASTYGASGYYEQYFGPGTRLTVT.

This clonotype showed up just a few times. This chain uses TRBV20-1 with TRBJ2-1; 9 bases are a match to TRBD2. Germline V lookup: CDR1 DFQATT, CDR2 SNEGSKA (reference sequence). CDR3 length: 14 amino acids. J lost 7 bases, V lost 6 bases, and 10 bases had no gene match. This chain's CDR3 is CSAPQAGGGNEQFF. The CDR3 region has the DNA TGCAGTGCCCCCCAGGCGGGGGGGGGTAATGAGCAGTTCTTC.

A few counts support this clonotype. CDR3: CASSLWGQTGDDEAFF. CDR3 DNA: TGTGCCAGCAGCTTATGGGGCCAGACAGGGGACGATGAAGCTTTCTTT. The gene calls are TRBV7-6 and TRBJ1-1; 8 positions match TRBD1. The CDR3 is made up of 16 amino acids. V lost 2 bases to trimming and J lost 7 bases; unmatched junction nucleotides: 12. Germline assignment: CDR1 SGHVS and CDR2 FNYEAQ.

This clonotype was picked up a small number of times. The chain uses TRBV12-3 or TRBV12-4 and TRBJ2-7; D is possibly TRBD2 (6 bases). The CDR3 is 12 amino acids. The V gene lost 3 bases and the J gene lost 5 bases, with 8 bases spanning the gap. In DNA form, the CDR3 reads TGTGCCAGCAGTTTTTGGGGGGACGAGCAGTACTTC. Encoded protein: CASSFWGDEQYF.

This clonotype was seen more than once but under ten times. The rearrangement uses TRBV6-5 and TRBJ1-2, with unresolved D. The V and J ends lost 5 bases and 0 bases respectively, with 13 bases between them. This CDR3 has 15 residues. Germline V gene sequence: CDR1 MNHEY, CDR2 SVGAGI. DNA of the CDR3: TGTGCCAGCAGTCCCGTCCCAGGTTCTAACTATGGCTACACCTTC. Translation: CASSPVPGSNYGYTF.

CDR3: CAISESGQTDTQYF. The CDR3 DNA follows: TGTGCCATCAGTGAGTCTGGCCAGACGGATACGCAGTATTTT. The J gene is TRBJ2-3, the V gene TRBV10-3, with D unresolved. V lost 0 bases to trimming and J lost 6 bases, with 10 bases between them. Germline V gene sequence: CDR1 ENHRY, CDR2 SYGVKD. CDR3 length equals 14 residues.

The CDR3 region is CASSYSGSNQPQHF. CDR3 sequence (DNA): TGTGCCAGCAGTTATTCCGGTAGCAATCAGCCCCAGCATTTT. J is TRBJ1-5 and V is TRBV6-5; D ambiguous. The germline V and J ends were trimmed by 3 bases and 0 bases, with 6 bases remaining between them. The germline V gene encodes CDR1 MNHEY and CDR2 SVGAGI. This CDR3 comprises 14 residues.

The chain carries TRBV4-3 and TRBJ1-1, with TRBD1 identical over 9 bases. The CDR3 is 16 amino acids. CDR1 and CDR2 (germline): LGHNA, YSLEER. V trimming: 1 base; J trimming: 7 bases; junction bases outside the gene matches: 10. CDR3 in amino acids: CASSQVWGQGMGEAFF. The CDR3 nucleotides read TGCGCCAGCAGCCAAGTCTGGGGACAGGGAATGGGTGAAGCTTTCTTT.

V gene TRBV7-9 combines with J gene TRBJ1-2; D may be TRBD1 (6 bases). The CDR3 is made up of 15 amino acids. CDR1 SEHNR and CDR2 FQNEAQ come from the germline V gene (reference sequence). The V end lost 6 bases, the J end lost 3 bases, and 17 bases lay between the germline ends. The CDR3: CASRDWGGVDYGYTF. The DNA of the CDR3 is TGTGCCAGCAGAGACTGGGGGGGCGTCGACTATGGCTACACCTTC.